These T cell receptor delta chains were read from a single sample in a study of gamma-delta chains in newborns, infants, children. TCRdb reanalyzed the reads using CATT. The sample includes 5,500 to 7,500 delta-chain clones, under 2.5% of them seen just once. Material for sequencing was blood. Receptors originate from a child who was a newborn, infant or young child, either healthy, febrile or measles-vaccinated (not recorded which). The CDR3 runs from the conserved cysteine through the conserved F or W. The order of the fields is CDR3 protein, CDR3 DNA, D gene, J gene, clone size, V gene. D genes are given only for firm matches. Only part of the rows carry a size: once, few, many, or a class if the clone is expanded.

CDR3: CAASSWLSPALTAQLFF
DNA: TGTGCAGCAAGCTCTTGGCTTTCTCCCGCTTTGACAGCACAACTCTTCTTT
D: -
J: TRDJ2
size: -
V: TRAV29/DV5

CDR3: CALGDGGDSSWDTRQMFF
DNA: TGTGCTCTTGGGGACGGGGGGGACAGCTCCTGGGACACCCGACAGATGTTTTTC
D: -
J: TRDJ3
size: medium-sized
V: TRDV1

CDR3: CACDSVLGDRWETAQLFF
DNA: TGTGCCTGTGACTCTGTACTGGGGGATAGGTGGGAGACAGCACAACTCTTCTTT
D: TRDD3
J: TRDJ2
size: medium-sized
V: TRDV2

CDR3: CACDKKRTYTDNLIF
DNA: TGTGCCTGTGACAAAAAAAGGACGTACACCGATAACCTCATCTTT
D: -
J: TRDJ1
size: few
V: TRDV2

CDR3: CACDTRSTLGDASSWDTRQMFF
DNA: TGTGCCTGTGACACAAGGAGCACTCTGGGGGATGCGAGCTCCTGGGACACCCGACAGATGTTTTTC
D: TRDD3
J: TRDJ3
size: -
V: TRDV2

CDR3: CACDTWGYSPWDTRQMFF
DNA: TGTGCCTGTGACACCTGGGGATACAGCCCCTGGGACACCCGACAGATGTTTTTC
D: TRDD3
J: TRDJ3
size: few
V: TRDV2

CDR3: CALGEGVGYTDKLIF
DNA: TGTGCTCTTGGGGAAGGGGTGGGATACACCGATAAACTCATCTTT
D: -
J: TRDJ1
size: medium-sized
V: TRDV1

CDR3: CACDTVLGDRSSWDTRQMFF
DNA: TGTGCCTGTGACACCGTACTGGGGGATAGGAGCTCCTGGGACACCCGACAGATGTTTTTC
D: TRDD3
J: TRDJ3
size: medium-sized
V: TRDV2

CDR3: CACDTWGLSSWDTRQMFF
DNA: TGTGCCTGTGACACCTGGGGTCTTAGCTCCTGGGACACCCGACAGATGTTTTTC
D: -
J: TRDJ3
size: medium-sized
V: TRDV2

CDR3: CACDPLHARYTDKLIF
DNA: TGTGCCTGTGACCCTCTCCACGCCCGGTACACCGATAAACTCATCTTT
D: -
J: TRDJ1
size: large
V: TRDV2

CDR3: CACDTGDTAQLFF
DNA: TGTGCCTGTGACACTGGGGATACAGCACAACTCTTCTTT
D: -
J: TRDJ2
size: -
V: TRDV2

CDR3: CACDTAFSGGPSSWDTRQVFF
DNA: TGTGCCTGTGACACCGCGTTTTCTGGGGGCCCTAGCTCCTGGGACACCCGACAGGTGTTTTTC
D: TRDD3
J: TRDJ3
size: -
V: TRDV2

CDR3: CACDTWGIRSWDTRQMFF
DNA: TGTGCCTGTGACACCTGGGGGATTCGCTCCTGGGACACCCGACAGATGTTTTTC
D: TRDD3
J: TRDJ3
size: medium-sized
V: TRDV2

CDR3: CAFRGEDKLIF
DNA: TGTGCCTTTAGGGGGGAAGATAAACTCATCTTT
D: -
J: TRDJ1
size: medium-sized
V: TRDV3

CDR3: CACDILGATISWDTRQMFF
DNA: TGTGCCTGTGACATACTGGGGGCTACGATCTCCTGGGACACCCGACAGATGTTTTTC
D: TRDD3
J: TRDJ3
size: -
V: TRDV2

CDR3: CALGEKVGSWDTRQMFF
DNA: TGTGCTCTTGGGGAAAAGGTAGGCTCCTGGGACACCCGACAGATGTTTTTC
D: -
J: TRDJ3
size: many
V: TRDV1

CDR3: CACDTAGGYAWDTRQMFF
DNA: TGTGCCTGTGACACGGCCGGGGGATACGCGTGGGACACCCGACAGATGTTTTTC
D: TRDD3
J: TRDJ3
size: medium-sized
V: TRDV2

CDR3: CALGEPLPRRYTDKLIF
DNA: TGTGCTCTTGGGGAACCCCTTCCGAGGCGGTACACCGATAAACTCATCTTT
D: -
J: TRDJ1
size: medium-sized
V: TRDV1

CDR3: CACDTVGVGDEISTAQLFF
DNA: TGTGCCTGTGACACCGTCGGCGTGGGGGACGAGATCTCGACAGCACAACTCTTCTTT
D: TRDD3
J: TRDJ2
size: large
V: TRDV2

CDR3: CACDILGDTAWDTRQMFF
DNA: TGTGCCTGTGACATACTGGGGGATACCGCCTGGGACACCCGACAGATGTTTTTC
D: TRDD3
J: TRDJ3
size: large
V: TRDV2

CDR3: CACDTLLGDDTQHF
DNA: TGTGCCTGTGACACCCTACTGGGGGATGACACACAACACTTC
D: TRDD3
J: TRDJ2
size: -
V: TRDV2

CDR3: CACDNWGHTAQLFF
DNA: TGTGCCTGTGACAACTGGGGACATACAGCGCAACTCTTCTTT
D: TRDD3
J: TRDJ2
size: few
V: TRDV2

CDR3: CACDPLGGYELTAQLFF
DNA: TGTGCCTGTGACCCCTTGGGGGGATACGAACTGACAGCACAACTCTTCTTT
D: TRDD3
J: TRDJ2
size: large
V: TRDV2

CDR3: CACDTVGGYVAHLFF
DNA: TGTGCCTGTGACACCGTCGGGGGATATGTGGCACACCTCTTCTTT
D: TRDD3
J: TRDJ2
size: many
V: TRDV2

CDR3: CAFRGGGYRSWDTRQMFF
DNA: TGTGCCTTTAGAGGTGGGGGATACCGCTCCTGGGACACCCGACAGATGTTTTTC
D: TRDD3
J: TRDJ3
size: medium-sized
V: TRDV3

CDR3: CASWGRQGATDKLIF
DNA: TGTGCCTCCTGGGGACGTCAGGGGGCGACCGATAAACTCATCTTT
D: -
J: TRDJ1
size: medium-sized
V: TRDV2

CDR3: CALGEPGGRPGYTDKLIF
DNA: TGTGCTCTTGGGGAACCCGGGGGACGTCCAGGGTACACCGATAAACTCATCTTT
D: -
J: TRDJ1
size: -
V: TRDV1

CDR3: CACAPVQSSLTAQLFF
DNA: TGTGCCTGTGCCCCTGTACAGAGTTCCCTGACAGCACAACTCTTCTTT
D: -
J: TRDJ2
size: few
V: TRDV2

CDR3: CAESLLPSYDPWGSDQLIF
DNA: TGTGCCGAAAGCCTACTGCCTTCCTACGATCCCTGGGGGAGCGATCAACTCATCTTT
D: -
J: TRDJ1
size: -
V: TRAV29/DV5

CDR3: CACDTVITGGYGNGLTAQLFF
DNA: TGTGCCTGTGACACCGTCATTACTGGGGGATACGGGAATGGTTTGACAGCACAACTCTTCTTT
D: TRDD3
J: TRDJ2
size: medium-sized
V: TRDV2

CDR3: CACDTTGPTGRDTRQMFF
DNA: TGTGCCTGTGACACCACGGGGCCTACTGGCAGGGACACCCGACAGATGTTTTTC
D: -
J: TRDJ3
size: -
V: TRDV2

CDR3: CACDTLLGDTAQLFF
DNA: TGTGCCTGTGACACCCTACTGGGGGATACAGCACAACTCTTCTTT
D: TRDD3
J: TRDJ2
size: -
V: TRDV2

CDR3: CACDILGDTRSSWDTRQMFF
DNA: TGTGCCTGTGACATACTGGGGGATACAAGGAGCTCCTGGGACACCCGACAGATGTTTTTC
D: TRDD3
J: TRDJ3
size: few
V: TRDV2

CDR3: CACDTVLGDTFSWDTRQMFF
DNA: TGTGCCTGTGACACCGTGCTGGGGGATACGTTCTCCTGGGACACCCGACAGATGTTCTTC
D: TRDD3
J: TRDJ3
size: -
V: TRDV2

CDR3: CACDTWGTAQLFF
DNA: TGTGCCTGTGACACCTGGGGGACAGCACAACTCTTCTTT
D: -
J: TRDJ2
size: hyperexpanded
V: TRDV2

CDR3: CALGEVPSGGLTVQLFF
DNA: TGTGCTCTTGGGGAAGTGCCTTCTGGGGGCCTGACAGTACAACTCTTCTTT
D: TRDD3
J: TRDJ2
size: few
V: TRDV1

CDR3: CACDLLGATLTHLFF
DNA: TGTGCCTGTGACTTACTGGGGGCTACGCTGACCCACCTCTTCTTT
D: TRDD3
J: TRDJ2
size: few
V: TRDV2

CDR3: CALGPRWGYTDKLIF
DNA: TGTGCCTTAGGGCCTCGATGGGGATACACCGATAAACTCATCTTT
D: -
J: TRDJ1
size: medium-sized
V: TRDV3

CDR3: CACDPIGSYTDKLIF
DNA: TGTGCCTGTGACCCTATTGGTTCTTACACCGATAAACTCATCTTT
D: -
J: TRDJ1
size: medium-sized
V: TRDV2

CDR3: CALGPTGGYFLTAQLFF
DNA: TGTGCTCTTGGTCCTACTGGGGGATACTTTTTGACAGCACAACTCTTCTTT
D: TRDD3
J: TRDJ2
size: medium-sized
V: TRDV1

CDR3: CAASAYGGYSWDTRQLFF
DNA: TGTGCCGCAAGCGCCTACGGGGGATACAGCTGGGACACCCGACAGCTGTTTTTC
D: TRDD3
J: TRDJ3
size: -
V: TRAV29/DV5

CDR3: CAFRVLGDGPSWDTRQMFF
DNA: TGTGCCTTTAGGGTACTGGGGGATGGCCCCTCCTGGGACACCCGACAGATGTTTTTC
D: TRDD3
J: TRDJ3
size: medium-sized
V: TRDV3

CDR3: CAASLLPSYDSWGSDELIF
DNA: TGTGCAGCAAGCCTACTGCCTTCCTACGATTCCTGGGGGAGCGATGAACTCATCTTT
D: -
J: TRDJ1
size: -
V: TRAV29/DV5

CDR3: CACDTRGIAQLFF
DNA: TGTGCCTGTGACACCCGGGGGATAGCACAACTCTTCTTT
D: TRDD3
J: TRDJ2
size: many
V: TRDV2

CDR3: CACDTGWDSWDTRQMFF
DNA: TGTGCCTGTGACACCGGGTGGGACTCCTGGGACACCCGACAGATGTTTTTC
D: -
J: TRDJ3
size: medium-sized
V: TRDV2

CDR3: CALGELIPPHISTGGWWLGKLIF
DNA: TGTGCTCTTGGGGAACTAATCCCCCCGCACATCAGTACTGGGGGATGGTGGTTGGGTAAACTCATCTTT
D: TRDD3
J: TRDJ1
size: medium-sized
V: TRDV1

CDR3: CACDAVVGDTGSWDTRQMFF
DNA: TGTGCCTGTGACGCCGTGGTGGGGGATACGGGTTCCTGGGACACCCGACAGATGTTTTTC
D: TRDD3
J: TRDJ3
size: few
V: TRDV2

CDR3: CACDRLGDIKWDTRQMFF
DNA: TGTGCCTGTGACAGACTGGGGGATATTAAGTGGGACACCCGACAGATGTTTTTC
D: TRDD3
J: TRDJ3
size: few
V: TRDV2

CDR3: CACDPSLPTARDTRQMFF
DNA: TGTGCCTGTGACCCCAGCCTTCCTACCGCCCGGGACACCCGACAGATGTTTTTC
D: TRDD2
J: TRDJ3
size: medium-sized
V: TRDV2

CDR3: CACDSYWGPDSLPTAHLFF
DNA: TGTGCCTGTGACTCATACTGGGGGCCTGACTCCCTCCCGACAGCACACCTCTTCTTT
D: TRDD3
J: TRDJ2
size: many
V: TRDV2

CDR3: CARDTRGFSPWDTRQMFF
DNA: TGTGCCCGTGACACGAGGGGGTTCAGCCCCTGGGACACCCGACAGATGTTTTTC
D: -
J: TRDJ3
size: -
V: TRDV2

CDR3: CALGEHGTTPGRLRPAQLFF
DNA: TGTGCTCTTGGGGAACACGGGACTACGCCCGGGAGATTGAGACCGGCACAACTCTTCTTT
D: -
J: TRDJ2
size: few
V: TRDV1

CDR3: CACDTVLGASSLTAQLFF
DNA: TGTGCCTGTGACACAGTACTGGGGGCTTCGTCTTTGACAGCACAACTCTTCTTT
D: TRDD3
J: TRDJ2
size: medium-sized
V: TRDV2

CDR3: CALSFLPTCRGVYTDKLIF
DNA: TGTGCCTTGAGTTTTCTTCCCACGTGCCGGGGGGTGTACACCGATAAACTCATCTTT
D: -
J: TRDJ1
size: few
V: TRDV3

CDR3: CACDVLGDTTAQLFF
DNA: TGTGCCTGTGACGTACTGGGGGATACGACAGCACAACTCTTCTTT
D: TRDD3
J: TRDJ2
size: large
V: TRDV2

CDR3: CACDTWDTRQMFF
DNA: TGTGCCTGTGACACTTGGGACACCCGACAGATGTTTTTC
D: -
J: TRDJ3
size: large
V: TRDV2

CDR3: CACDTGGYASWDTRQMFF
DNA: TGTGCCTGTGATACTGGGGGATACGCGTCCTGGGACACCCGACAGATGTTTTTC
D: TRDD3
J: TRDJ3
size: medium-sized
V: TRDV2

CDR3: CACDTWGPPAQLFF
DNA: TGTGCCTGTGACACCTGGGGCCCTCCAGCACAACTCTTCTTT
D: -
J: TRDJ2
size: large
V: TRDV2

CDR3: CACDTVGDIPWDTRQMFF
DNA: TGTGCCTGTGACACAGTAGGGGATATCCCCTGGGACACCCGACAGATGTTTTTC
D: TRDD3
J: TRDJ3
size: medium-sized
V: TRDV2